The clone carrying this T cell receptor (beta chain) was seen at least ten times. Its specificity is not known. This sample is drawn from a study of early T cells in non-severe SARS-CoV-2 infection. The overall study: The chains were unpaired, and the sequenced material was bulk RNA from unsorted whole blood. Study-level findings and limits: VDJdb-based annotation leaned toward anti-spike CD8 responses and missed private and CD4 specificities.

The protocol attached unique molecular identifiers to individual cDNA molecules. MiXCR, applied by TCRdb to the 5' RACE reads, yields one record per CDR3 protein. This table has tens of thousands of distinct CDR3 sequences, approximately 5.8% appearing once. V gave up 6 bases and J gave up 8 bases, with 20 bases separating them. The CDR3 sequence is 15 residues long. Sequenced material: whole blood. The TCR was taken from an adult who was a healthcare worker with PCR-confirmed SARS-CoV-2 infection or an uninfected control (not recorded which). This chain connects TRBV12-3 or TRBV12-4 to TRBJ2-1, with D perhaps assigned TRBD1 or TRBD2 (5 bases each). CDR3 in DNA: TGTGCCAGCAGGTGGGGTCGGGGCCTTATGTATGAGCAGTTCTTC. Translated: CASRWGRGLMYEQFF.